This is a list of T cell receptor beta chains from one sample in a study of blood T cell repertoires in COVID-19. The method was immunoSEQ multiplex PCR; TCRdb's version includes in-frame clones alone and lacks a portion of them. The sample has about 220,000 clones, approximately 81% seen once. What was sequenced was peripheral blood. The receptors shown here come from a woman aged 60 to 75 who had recovered from COVID-19. CDR3s include the opening cysteine and the closing phenylalanine or tryptophan. The D gene is left open where the match is weak. The size of a clone is reported for some rows only, either as once, few or many, or as a class for expanded clones.

v_gene	abundance	j_gene	d_gene	CDR3aa	CDR3nt
TRBV12-3/TRBV12-4	.	TRBJ2-7	.	CASGRLYEQYF	TGTGCCAGCGGCAGACTTTACGAGCAGTACTTC
TRBV6-1	.	TRBJ1-2	.	CASSVDSNYGYTF	TGTGCCAGCAGTGTGGACAGTAACTATGGCTACACCTTC
TRBV5-1	.	TRBJ2-7	.	CASSGGQAYEQYF	TGCGCCAGCAGCGGGGGACAAGCCTACGAGCAGTACTTC
TRBV7-3	.	TRBJ1-1	TRBD1	CASSLGLGQGNDEAFF	TGTGCCAGCAGCTTAGGACTTGGACAGGGGAACGATGAAGCTTTCTTT
TRBV6-6	.	TRBJ2-3	TRBD2	CASSYSIAGGPDTQYF	TGTGCCAGCAGTTACTCGATAGCGGGGGGCCCAGATACGCAGTATTTT
TRBV14	.	TRBJ2-7	.	CASSQVQGNYEQYF	TGTGCCAGCAGCCAAGTCCAGGGGAACTACGAGCAGTACTTC
TRBV10-1	.	TRBJ2-7	TRBD2	CASSEGLGRGYEQYF	TGCGCCAGCAGTGAAGGCCTTGGGCGGGGGTACGAGCAGTACTTC
TRBV25-1	.	TRBJ2-7	.	CASSGRGVHEQYF	TGTGCCAGCAGTGGTAGGGGTGTTCACGAGCAGTACTTC
TRBV28	once	TRBJ1-3	TRBD1	CASSSPSGTGESAIYF	TGTGCCAGCAGTTCACCCTCAGGGACAGGGGAGAGTGCCATATATTTT
TRBV27	.	TRBJ2-5	TRBD1	CASSTWDRLETQYF	TGTGCCAGCAGTACTTGGGACAGGCTAGAGACCCAGTACTTC
TRBV10-2	.	TRBJ1-5	.	CASSESERRQPQHF	TGCGCCAGCAGTGAGTCGGAGCGGAGACAGCCCCAGCATTTT
TRBV28	.	TRBJ1-5	.	CASTKGGGNQPQHF	TGTGCCAGCACCAAGGGGGGGGGAAATCAGCCCCAGCATTTT
TRBV5-1	.	TRBJ2-1	.	CASSIQGDAYNEQFF	TGCGCCAGCAGCATCCAGGGTGACGCCTACAATGAGCAGTTCTTC
TRBV6-5	.	TRBJ2-1	TRBD2	CASSPRAGGIGEQFF	TGTGCCAGCAGCCCCCGGGCGGGGGGGATCGGTGAGCAGTTCTTC
TRBV7-3	.	TRBJ2-5	TRBD1	CASSPETGGWETQYF	TGTGCCAGCAGCCCTGAGACAGGGGGGTGGGAGACCCAGTACTTC
TRBV2	.	TRBJ2-2	TRBD2	CASRAGPNTGELFF	TGTGCCAGCAGAGCGGGGCCAAACACCGGGGAGCTGTTTTTT
TRBV9	.	TRBJ2-5	TRBD1	CASSVRGYQETQYF	TGTGCCAGCAGCGTCAGGGGGTACCAAGAGACCCAGTACTTC
TRBV29-1	.	TRBJ2-2	TRBD1	CSVLQGGGTGELFF	TGCAGCGTGCTACAGGGGGGCGGCACCGGGGAGCTGTTTTTT
TRBV18	.	TRBJ2-2	.	CASSPLTELAGGELFF	TGTGCCAGCTCACCACTAACAGAACTAGCCGGCGGGGAGCTGTTTTTT
TRBV7-8	.	TRBJ1-1	.	CASSLVSEHTEAFF	TGTGCCAGCAGCTTAGTTTCCGAGCACACTGAAGCTTTCTTT
TRBV7-3	.	TRBJ2-1	TRBD1	CASSSTGVDEQFF	TGTGCCAGCAGCTCGACAGGGGTCGATGAGCAGTTCTTC
TRBV9	.	TRBJ2-7	TRBD1	CASSKGQGPYEQYF	TGTGCCAGTTCTAAGGGACAGGGGCCCTACGAGCAGTACTTC
TRBV27	.	TRBJ2-7	TRBD1	CASSPTGTGAYEQYF	TGTGCCAGCAGTCCCACCGGGACAGGAGCCTACGAGCAGTACTTC
TRBV3-1/TRBV3-2	.	TRBJ2-2	.	CASSQYSARGNTGELFF	TGTGCCAGCAGCCAATATTCGGCTAGAGGGAACACCGGGGAGCTGTTTTTT